This paragraph reports one T cell receptor beta chain. Study processing details: Estimation of nucleated cell counts relied on the amplification of reference gene primers. Repertoires were generated with immunoSEQ multiplex PCR, while TCRdb's copy carries only in-frame clones and drops some. Clone size and V and J calls were adopted from that table, with D and trimming inferred from the DNA. Among approximately 170,000 clones listed, 82% were seen once. This CDR3 has 11 amino acids. Per the germline V gene, CDR1 is MNHEY and CDR2 is SVGAGI. V was pared by 7 bases and J by 5 bases, with 7 bases between. This sample stems from a study of blood T cell repertoires in COVID-19. Study background: The United States, Italy and Spain provided the acute and convalescent COVID-19 samples. T cells, B-cell-depleted T cells, or PBMCs supplied cDNA or gDNA.

The sequenced sample was peripheral blood. This receptor was identified in a woman aged 80 or older with active or convalescent COVID-19. The rearrangement uses TRBV6-5 and TRBJ2-3; a possible D gene is TRBD2 (5 bases). CDR3 bases: TGTGCCAGCACCGAGGGAGATACGCAGTATTTT. Translating it yields CASTEGDTQYF.